This TCR beta chain originates from a study of blood T cell repertoires in COVID-19. Study in general: T cells, B-cell-depleted T cells, or PBMCs supplied cDNA or gDNA.

Trimming removed 0 bases at V and 3 bases at J, with 15 bases between. Germline V gene data show CDR1 as MNHEY and CDR2 as SMNVEV (reference sequence). CDR3 size: 16 residues. Per the authors' pipeline: Reference gene primer amplification yielded estimated nucleated cell counts. Profiling relied on immunoSEQ multiplex PCR, and the TCRdb table lists in-frame clones only, not all of them. That table is the source of V, J and clone size, and D and trimming were worked out from the DNA. This sample yields more than 200,000 clones, of which around 84% are seen a single time; 4.2% belongs to the top ten. This TCR came from a man between 60 and 75 years old with acute or convalescent COVID-19. The V gene is TRBV27, the J gene TRBJ2-7; D possibly corresponds to TRBD2 (6 bases). The specimen sequenced was peripheral blood. CDR3 residues: CASSLSPGAGYYEQYF. The CDR3 nucleotides read TGTGCCAGCAGTTTATCCCCCGGTGCGGGGTACTACGAGCAGTACTTC.